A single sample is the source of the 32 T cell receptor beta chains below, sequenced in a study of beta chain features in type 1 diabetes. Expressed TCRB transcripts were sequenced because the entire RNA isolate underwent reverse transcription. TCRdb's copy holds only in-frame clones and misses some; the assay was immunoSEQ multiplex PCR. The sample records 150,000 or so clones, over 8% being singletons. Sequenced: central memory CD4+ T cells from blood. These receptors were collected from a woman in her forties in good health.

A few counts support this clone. This CDR3 reads CATTGQRNEKLFF. The CDR3, as DNA: TGTGCCACCACCGGCCAGCGAAATGAAAAACTGTTTTTT. V and J are TRBV11-2 and TRBJ1-4; D is unclear. The germline V and J ends were trimmed by 10 bases and 5 bases, with 14 bases remaining between them. CDR1 SGHAT and CDR2 FQNNGV come from the germline V gene. This CDR3 comprises 13 residues.

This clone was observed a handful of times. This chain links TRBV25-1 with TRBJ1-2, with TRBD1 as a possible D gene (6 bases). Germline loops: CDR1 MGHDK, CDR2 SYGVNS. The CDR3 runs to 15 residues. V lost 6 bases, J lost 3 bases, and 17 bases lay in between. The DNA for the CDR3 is TGTGCCAGCAGGCCTAATCAGGGGTTCCACTATGGCTACACCTTC. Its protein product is CASRPNQGFHYGYTF.

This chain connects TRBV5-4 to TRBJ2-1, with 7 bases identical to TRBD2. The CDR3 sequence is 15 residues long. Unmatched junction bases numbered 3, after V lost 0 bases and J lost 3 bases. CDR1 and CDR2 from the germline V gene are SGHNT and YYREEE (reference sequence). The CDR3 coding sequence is TGTGCCAGCAGCTTGGAACTAGCGAACTACAATGAGCAGTTCTTC. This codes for CASSLELANYNEQFF.

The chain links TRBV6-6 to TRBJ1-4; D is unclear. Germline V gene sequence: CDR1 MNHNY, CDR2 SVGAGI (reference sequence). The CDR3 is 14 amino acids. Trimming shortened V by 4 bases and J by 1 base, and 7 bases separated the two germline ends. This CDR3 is CASSSGRTNEKLFF. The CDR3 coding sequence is TGTGCCAGCAGTTCGGGGAGAACTAATGAAAAACTGTTTTTT.

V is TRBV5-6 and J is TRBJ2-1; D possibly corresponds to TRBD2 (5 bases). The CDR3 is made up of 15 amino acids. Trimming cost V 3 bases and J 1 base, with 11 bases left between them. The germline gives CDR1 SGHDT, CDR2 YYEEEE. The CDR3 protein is CASSSGLESYNEQFF. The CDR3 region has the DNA TGTGCCAGCAGCTCCGGACTTGAATCCTACAATGAGCAGTTCTTC.

The CDR3, as DNA: TGTGCCAGTAAGCGTCGAGCGGGGGGAGGCGAAGATACGCAGTATTTT. Translated, it gives CASKRRAGGGEDTQYF. The rearrangement joins TRBV19 to TRBJ2-3; 9 positions agree with TRBD2. This CDR3 contains 16 residues. Trimming cost V 7 bases and J 5 bases; bases outside gene matches: 13. Germline V gene lookup returns CDR1 LNHDA and CDR2 SQIVND (reference sequence).

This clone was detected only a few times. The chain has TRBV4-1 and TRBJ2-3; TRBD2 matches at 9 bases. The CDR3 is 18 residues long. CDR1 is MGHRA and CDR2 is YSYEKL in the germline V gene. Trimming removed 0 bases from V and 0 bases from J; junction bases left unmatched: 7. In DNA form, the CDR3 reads TGCGCCAGCAGCCAAGATAGCCTAGCGGGGTTAAGCACAGATACGCAGTATTTT. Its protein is CASSQDSLAGLSTDTQYF.

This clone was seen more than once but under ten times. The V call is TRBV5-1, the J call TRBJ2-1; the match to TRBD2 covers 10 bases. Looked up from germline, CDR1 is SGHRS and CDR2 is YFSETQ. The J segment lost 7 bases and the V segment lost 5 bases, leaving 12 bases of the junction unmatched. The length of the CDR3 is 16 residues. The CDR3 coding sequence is TGCGCCAGCAGAACCGTAGCGGGGGGCCAAACAAATGAGCAGTTCTTC. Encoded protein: CASRTVAGGQTNEQFF.

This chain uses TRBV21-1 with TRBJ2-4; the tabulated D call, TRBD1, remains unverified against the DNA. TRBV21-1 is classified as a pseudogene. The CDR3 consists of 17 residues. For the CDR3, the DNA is TGTGCCAGGCAGGGGCGGTCCGGCAAAGCGGCCAAAAACATTCAGTACTTC. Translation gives CARQGRSGKAAKNIQYF.

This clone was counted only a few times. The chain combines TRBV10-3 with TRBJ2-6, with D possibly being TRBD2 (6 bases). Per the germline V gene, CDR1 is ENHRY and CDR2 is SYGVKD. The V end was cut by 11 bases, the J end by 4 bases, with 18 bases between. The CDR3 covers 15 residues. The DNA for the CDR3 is TGTGCCGCGGGACCCGGTTTGATAGGGGCCAACGTCCTGACTTTC. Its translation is CAAGPGLIGANVLTF.

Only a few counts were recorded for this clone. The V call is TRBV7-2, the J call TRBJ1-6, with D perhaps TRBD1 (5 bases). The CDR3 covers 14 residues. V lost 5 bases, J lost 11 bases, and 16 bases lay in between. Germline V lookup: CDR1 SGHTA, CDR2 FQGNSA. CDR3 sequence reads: CASSPPGGSTPLHF. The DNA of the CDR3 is TGTGCCAGCAGCCCACCCGGGGGGAGTACACCCCTCCACTTT.

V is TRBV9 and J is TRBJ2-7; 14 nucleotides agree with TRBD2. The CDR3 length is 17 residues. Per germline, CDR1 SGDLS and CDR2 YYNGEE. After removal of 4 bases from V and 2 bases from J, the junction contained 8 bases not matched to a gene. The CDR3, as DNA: TGTGCCAGCAGCTTGTCCGGGACTAGCGGGGGAGCCTACGAGCAGTACTTC. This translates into CASSLSGTSGGAYEQYF.

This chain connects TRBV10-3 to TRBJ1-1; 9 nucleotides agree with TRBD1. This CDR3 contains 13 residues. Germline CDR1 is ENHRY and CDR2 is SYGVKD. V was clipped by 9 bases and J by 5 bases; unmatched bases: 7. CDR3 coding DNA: TGTGCCATGTCCGGGACAGGGACTACTGAAGCTTTCTTT. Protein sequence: CAMSGTGTTEAFF.

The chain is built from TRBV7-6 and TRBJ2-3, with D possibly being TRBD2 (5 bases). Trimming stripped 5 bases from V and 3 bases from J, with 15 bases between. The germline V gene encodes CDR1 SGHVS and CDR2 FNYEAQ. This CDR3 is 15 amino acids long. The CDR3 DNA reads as TGTGCCAGCAGCGAGGGCCCTTTGAATACAGATACGCAGTATTTT. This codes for CASSEGPLNTDTQYF.

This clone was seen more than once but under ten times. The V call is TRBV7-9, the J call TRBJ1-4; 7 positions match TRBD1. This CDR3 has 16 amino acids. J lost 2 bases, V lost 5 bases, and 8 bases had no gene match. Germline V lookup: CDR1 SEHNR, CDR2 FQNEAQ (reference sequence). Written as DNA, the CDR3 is TGTGCCAGCAGCCCCTACAGGGGCCGCACTAATGAAAAACTGTTTTTT. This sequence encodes CASSPYRGRTNEKLFF.

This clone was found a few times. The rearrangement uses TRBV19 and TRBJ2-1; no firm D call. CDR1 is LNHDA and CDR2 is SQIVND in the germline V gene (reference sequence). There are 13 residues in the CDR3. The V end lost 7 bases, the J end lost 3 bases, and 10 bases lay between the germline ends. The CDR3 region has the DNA TGTGCCAGTACTGAGCCGCACTACAATGAGCAGTTCTTC. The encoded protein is CASTEPHYNEQFF.

The CDR3 reads CASSQVVSPGTEAFF. The CDR3 DNA sequence: TGTGCCAGCAGCCAAGTGGTAAGTCCCGGCACTGAAGCTTTCTTT. The chain uses TRBV14 and TRBJ1-1, with no clear D. From germline, CDR1 is SGHDN and CDR2 FVKESK. V was pared by 1 base and J by 4 bases, with 13 bases between. The CDR3 runs to 15 residues.

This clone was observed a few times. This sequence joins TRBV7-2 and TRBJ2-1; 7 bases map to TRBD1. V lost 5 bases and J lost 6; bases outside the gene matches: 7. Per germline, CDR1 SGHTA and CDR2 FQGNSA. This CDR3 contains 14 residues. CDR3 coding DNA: TGTGCCAGCAGCACGGCCGGGACAGTCAATGAGCAGTTCTTC. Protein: CASSTAGTVNEQFF.

The CDR3 loop is CASGANTGTLAQHF. The CDR3 DNA reads as TGTGCCAGCGGCGCCAACACAGGGACGCTGGCCCAGCATTTT. This chain uses TRBV6-6 with TRBJ1-5, with D possibly being TRBD1 (6 bases). V dropped 8 bases and J dropped 11 bases, with 22 bases sitting between them. The germline V gene has CDR1 MNHNY and CDR2 SVGAGI (reference sequence). The CDR3 has 14 amino acids.

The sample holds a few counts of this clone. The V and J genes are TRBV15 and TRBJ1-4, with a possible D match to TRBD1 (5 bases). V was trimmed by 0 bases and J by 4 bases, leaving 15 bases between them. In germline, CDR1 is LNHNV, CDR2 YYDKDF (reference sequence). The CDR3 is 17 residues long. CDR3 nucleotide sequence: TGTGCCACCAGCAGAGAAATCGTGGACGGACATAATGAAAAACTGTTTTTT. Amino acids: CATSREIVDGHNEKLFF. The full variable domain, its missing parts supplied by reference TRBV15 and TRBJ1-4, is DAMVIQNPRYQVTQFGKPVTLSCSQTLNHNVMYWYQQKSSQAPKLLFHYYDKDFNNEADTPDNFQSRRPNTSFCFLDIRSPGLGDTAMYLCATSREIVDGHNEKLFFGSGTQLSVL.

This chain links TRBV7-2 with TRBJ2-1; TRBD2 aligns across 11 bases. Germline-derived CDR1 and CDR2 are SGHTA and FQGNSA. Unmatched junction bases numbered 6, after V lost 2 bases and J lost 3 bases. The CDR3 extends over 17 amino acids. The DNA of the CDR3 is TGTGCCAGCAGCTTAACGGCTAGCGGGGGGAGCTACAATGAGCAGTTCTTC. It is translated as CASSLTASGGSYNEQFF.

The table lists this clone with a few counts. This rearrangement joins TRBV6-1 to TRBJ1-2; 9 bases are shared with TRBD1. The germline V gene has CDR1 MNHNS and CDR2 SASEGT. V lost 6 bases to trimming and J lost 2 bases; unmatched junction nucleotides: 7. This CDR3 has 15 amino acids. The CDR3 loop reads CASSSEDRGNYGYTF. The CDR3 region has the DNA TGTGCCAGCAGCTCCGAAGACAGGGGGAACTATGGCTACACCTTC.

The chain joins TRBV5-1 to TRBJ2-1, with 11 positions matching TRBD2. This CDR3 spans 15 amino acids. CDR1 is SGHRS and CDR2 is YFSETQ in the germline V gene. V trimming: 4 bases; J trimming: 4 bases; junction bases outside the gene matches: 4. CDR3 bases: TGCGCCAGCAGCAAACTAGCGGGGGCTTACAATGAGCAGTTCTTC. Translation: CASSKLAGAYNEQFF.

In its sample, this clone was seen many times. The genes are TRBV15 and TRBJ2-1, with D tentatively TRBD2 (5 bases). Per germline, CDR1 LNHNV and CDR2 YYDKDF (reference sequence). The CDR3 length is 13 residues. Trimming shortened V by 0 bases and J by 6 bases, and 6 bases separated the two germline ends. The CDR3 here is CATSREAGNEQFF. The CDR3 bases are TGTGCCACCAGCAGAGAGGCGGGCAATGAGCAGTTCTTC.

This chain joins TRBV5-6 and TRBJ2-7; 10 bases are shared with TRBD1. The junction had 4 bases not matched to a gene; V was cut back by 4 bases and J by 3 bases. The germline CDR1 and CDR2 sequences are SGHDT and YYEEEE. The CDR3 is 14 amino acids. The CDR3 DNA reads TGTGCCAGCAGCGTGTGGGACAGGGGCTACGAGCAGTACTTC. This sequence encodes CASSVWDRGYEQYF.

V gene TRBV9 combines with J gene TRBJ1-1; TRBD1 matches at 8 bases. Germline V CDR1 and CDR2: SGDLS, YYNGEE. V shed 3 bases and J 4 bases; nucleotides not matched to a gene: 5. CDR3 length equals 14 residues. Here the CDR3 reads CASSALTGATEAFF. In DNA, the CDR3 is TGTGCCAGCAGCGCCCTGACAGGGGCCACTGAAGCTTTCTTT. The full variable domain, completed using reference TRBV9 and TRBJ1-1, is DSGVTQTPKHLITATGQRVTLRCSPRSGDLSVYWYQQSLDQGLQFLIQYYNGEERAKGNILERFSAQQFPDLHSELNLSSLELGDSALYFCASSALTGATEAFFGQGTRLTVV.

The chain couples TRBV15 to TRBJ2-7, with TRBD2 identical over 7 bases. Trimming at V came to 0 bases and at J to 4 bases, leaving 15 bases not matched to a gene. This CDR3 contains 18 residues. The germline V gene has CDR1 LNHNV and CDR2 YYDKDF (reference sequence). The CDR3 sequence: CATSRDNYRRGITYEQYF. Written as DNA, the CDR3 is TGTGCCACCAGCAGAGATAATTATCGGCGGGGGATCACGTACGAGCAGTACTTC.

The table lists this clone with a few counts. The CDR3 spells CASSSGQGQPQHF. In nucleotides, the CDR3 is TGTGCCAGCAGCTCGGGACAGGGGCAGCCCCAGCATTTT. The chain combines TRBV7-2 with TRBJ1-5; 10 bases map to TRBD1. Germline values: CDR1 SGHTA, CDR2 FQGNSA. The CDR3 consists of 13 residues. Losses at the gene ends were 4 bases for V and 7 bases for J; bases not matched to a gene: 1.

CDR3 residues: CASSSLDRGGPGELFF. DNA for the CDR3: TGTGCCAGCAGCTCGTTAGACAGGGGGGGACCCGGGGAGCTGTTTTTT. The rearrangement links TRBV7-7 to TRBJ2-2, with 9 bases matching TRBD1. Germline V gives CDR1 SSHAT, CDR2 FNYEAQ (reference sequence). The CDR3 spans 16 residues. Losses at the gene ends were 4 bases for V and 6 bases for J; bases not matched to a gene: 9.

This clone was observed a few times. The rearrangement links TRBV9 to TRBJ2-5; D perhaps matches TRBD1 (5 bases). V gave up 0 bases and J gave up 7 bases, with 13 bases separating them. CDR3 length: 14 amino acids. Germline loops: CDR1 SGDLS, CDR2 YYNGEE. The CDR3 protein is CASSVDQLGATQYF. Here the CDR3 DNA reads TGTGCCAGCAGCGTAGATCAGTTAGGGGCGACCCAGTACTTC. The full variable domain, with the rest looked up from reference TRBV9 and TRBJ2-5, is DSGVTQTPKHLITATGQRVTLRCSPRSGDLSVYWYQQSLDQGLQFLIQYYNGEERAKGNILERFSAQQFPDLHSELNLSSLELGDSALYFCASSVDQLGATQYFGPGTRLLVL.

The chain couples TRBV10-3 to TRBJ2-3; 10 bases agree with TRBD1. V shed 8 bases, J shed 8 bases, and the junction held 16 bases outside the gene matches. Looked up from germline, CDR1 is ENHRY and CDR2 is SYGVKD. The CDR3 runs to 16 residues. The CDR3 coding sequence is TGTGCCATCCAGAATACCGGGACAGGGGCCTCCCGTACGCAGTATTTT. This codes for CAIQNTGTGASRTQYF.

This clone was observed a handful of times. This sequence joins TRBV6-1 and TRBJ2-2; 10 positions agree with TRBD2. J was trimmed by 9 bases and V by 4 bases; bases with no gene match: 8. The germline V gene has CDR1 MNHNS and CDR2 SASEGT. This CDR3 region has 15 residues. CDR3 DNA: TGTGCCAGCAGTGCCTCGAGCGGGGGGGTCCGGGAGCTGTTTTTT. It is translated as CASSASSGGVRELFF.